This TCR beta chain appears in the sequencing data of a study of blood T cell repertoires in COVID-19. Study context: T cells, B-cell-depleted T cells, or PBMCs supplied cDNA or gDNA.

Germline CDR1 is MDHEN and CDR2 is SYDVKM. Trimming took 7 bases from V and 8 from J, leaving 17 bases between them. The CDR3 runs to 13 residues. The table came from immunoSEQ multiplex PCR; TCRdb's copy has only in-frame clones and leaves some out. The sample holds approximately 200,000 clones, 75% to 90% seen once. The V gene is TRBV28, the J gene TRBJ1-1; D perhaps matches TRBD1 (5 bases). The source material was PBMCs or T cells enriched from blood (not recorded which). The clonotype originates from a man aged 25-40 years who had recovered from COVID-19. CDR3 DNA: TGTGCCAGCAATTGGCAGGGTGAACCCGAAGCTTTCTTT. This sequence encodes CASNWQGEPEAFF. Full variable domain (rest looked up from reference TRBV28 and TRBJ1-1): DVKVTQSSRYLVKRTGEKVFLECVQDMDHENMFWYRQDPGLGLRLIYFSYDVKMKEKGDIPEGYSVSREKKERFSLILESASTNQTSMYLCASNWQGEPEAFFGQGTRLTVV.